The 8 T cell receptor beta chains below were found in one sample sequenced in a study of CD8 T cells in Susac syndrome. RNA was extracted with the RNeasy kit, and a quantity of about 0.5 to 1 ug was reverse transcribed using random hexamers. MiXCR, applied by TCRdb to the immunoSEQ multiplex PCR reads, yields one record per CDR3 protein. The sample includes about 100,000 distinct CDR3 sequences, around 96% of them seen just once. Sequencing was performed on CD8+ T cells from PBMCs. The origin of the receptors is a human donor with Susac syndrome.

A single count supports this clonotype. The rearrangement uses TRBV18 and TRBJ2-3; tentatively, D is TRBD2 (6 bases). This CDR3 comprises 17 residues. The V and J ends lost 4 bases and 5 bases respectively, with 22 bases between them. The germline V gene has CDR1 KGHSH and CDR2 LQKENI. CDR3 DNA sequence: TGTGCCAGCTCACACTTTCGGGCTAGCGCATTGGGAGATACGCAGTATTTT. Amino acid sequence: CASSHFRASALGDTQYF.

CDR3 region: CASRPDSFPRYTF. The CDR3 DNA sequence: TGTGCCAGCAGACCCGACAGCTTCCCCCGCTACACCTTC. The chain is built from TRBV27 and TRBJ1-2; the D gene is possibly TRBD1 (5 bases). The V end was cut by 6 bases, the J end by 9 bases, with 17 bases between. In germline, CDR1 is MNHEY, CDR2 SMNVEV (reference sequence). The CDR3 runs 13 residues.

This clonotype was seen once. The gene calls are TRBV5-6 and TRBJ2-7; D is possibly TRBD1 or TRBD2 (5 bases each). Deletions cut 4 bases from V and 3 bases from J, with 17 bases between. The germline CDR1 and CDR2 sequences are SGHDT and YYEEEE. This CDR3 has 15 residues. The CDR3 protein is CASSKPGTRRYEQYF. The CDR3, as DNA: TGTGCCAGCAGCAAACCCGGGACGAGACGCTACGAGCAGTACTTC.

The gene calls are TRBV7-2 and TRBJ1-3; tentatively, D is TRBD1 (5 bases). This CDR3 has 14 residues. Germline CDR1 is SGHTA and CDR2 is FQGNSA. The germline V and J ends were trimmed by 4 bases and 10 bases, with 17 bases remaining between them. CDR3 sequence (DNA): TGTGCCAGCAGCTCCGGGGGTTTGGGGTCGACCATATATTTT. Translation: CASSSGGLGSTIYF. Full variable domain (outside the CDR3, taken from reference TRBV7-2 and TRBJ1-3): GAGVSQSPSNKVTEKGKDVELRCDPISGHTALYWYRQSLGQGLEFLIYFQGNSAPDKSGLPSDRFSAERTGGSVSTLTIQRTQQEDSAVYLCASSSGGLGSTIYFGEGSWLTVV.

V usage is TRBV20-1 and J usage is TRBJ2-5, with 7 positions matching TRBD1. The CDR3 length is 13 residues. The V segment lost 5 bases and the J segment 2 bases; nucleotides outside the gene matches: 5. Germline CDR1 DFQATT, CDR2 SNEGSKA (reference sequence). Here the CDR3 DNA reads TGCAGTGCTCCCTCGGGACAGCAAGAGACCCAGTACTTC. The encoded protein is CSAPSGQQETQYF.

The CDR3 bases are TGCAGTGCCATCAAGCGGGACCTCGCCAATGAGCAGTTCTTC. Its translation is CSAIKRDLANEQFF. V gene TRBV20-1 combines with J gene TRBJ2-1; 7 positions agree with TRBD2. This CDR3 is built from 14 residues. CDR1 and CDR2 from the germline V gene are DFQATT and SNEGSKA (reference sequence). J lost 6 bases, V lost 6 bases, and 11 bases had no gene match.

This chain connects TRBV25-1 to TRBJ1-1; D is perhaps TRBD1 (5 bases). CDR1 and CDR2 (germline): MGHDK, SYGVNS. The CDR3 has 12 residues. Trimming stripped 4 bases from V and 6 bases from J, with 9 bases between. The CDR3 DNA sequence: TGTGCCAGCAGTGGCGACAGCCCTGAAGCTTTCTTT. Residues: CASSGDSPEAFF.

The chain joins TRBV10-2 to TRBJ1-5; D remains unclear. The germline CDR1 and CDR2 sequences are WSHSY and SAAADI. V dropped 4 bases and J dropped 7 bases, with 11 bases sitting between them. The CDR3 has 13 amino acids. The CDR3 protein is CASSVGFRQPQHF. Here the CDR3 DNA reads TGCGCCAGCAGTGTGGGGTTCCGACAGCCCCAGCATTTT.